This TCR beta chain comes out of a study of T cells in Graves' hyperthyroidism and ophthalmopathy. Looking at the study overall: Peripheral blood sampling occurred at initial diagnosis, before any treatment.

The V end lost 6 bases, the J end lost 3 bases, and 24 bases lay between the germline ends. Germline lookup yields CDR1 SGHTA and CDR2 FQGNSA. The CDR3 sequence is 17 residues long. Amplification yielded TCR beta CDR3 regions, with RNA transcripts as the source. TCR CDR3 underwent first-round RT-PCR with the HTBI primer set. TCRdb redid the calling of the multiplex PCR reads with MiXCR, one entry per CDR3 protein. The repertoire holds hundreds of thousands of distinct CDR3 sequences, with 38% as singletons. V gene TRBV7-2 combines with J gene TRBJ2-7; TRBD2 might be the D (6 bases). This TCR was recovered from a young man with Graves' hyperthyroidism. Sequencing was performed on blood. The CDR3 loop is CASSYEGPGVGVYEQYF. Written as DNA, the CDR3 is TGTGCCAGCAGTTACGAAGGGCCGGGAGTCGGGGTCTACGAGCAGTACTTC.